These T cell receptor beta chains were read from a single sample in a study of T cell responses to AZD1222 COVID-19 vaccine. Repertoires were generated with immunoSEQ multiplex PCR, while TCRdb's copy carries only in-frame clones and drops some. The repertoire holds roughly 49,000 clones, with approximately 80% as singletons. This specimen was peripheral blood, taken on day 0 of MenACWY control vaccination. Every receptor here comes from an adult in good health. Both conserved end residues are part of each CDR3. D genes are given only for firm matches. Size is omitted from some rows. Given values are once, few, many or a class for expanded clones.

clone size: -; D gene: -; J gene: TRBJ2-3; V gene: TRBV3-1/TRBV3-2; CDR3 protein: CASSSRGSTDTQYF; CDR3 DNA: TGTGCCAGCAGCTCCCGGGGTAGCACAGATACGCAGTATTTT
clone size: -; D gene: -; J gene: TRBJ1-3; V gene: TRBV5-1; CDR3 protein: CASSLAPAGTGNTIYF; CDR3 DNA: TGCGCCAGCAGCTTGGCGCCAGCTGGGACTGGAAACACCATATATTTT
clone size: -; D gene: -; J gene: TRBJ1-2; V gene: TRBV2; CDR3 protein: CASSPDTAKAYGYTF; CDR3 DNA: TGTGCCAGCAGTCCGGACACCGCGAAGGCGTATGGCTACACCTTC
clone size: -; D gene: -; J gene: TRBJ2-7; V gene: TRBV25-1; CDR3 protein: CASSESTGLNEQYF; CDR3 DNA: TGTGCCAGCAGTGAATCCACAGGGTTGAACGAGCAGTACTTC
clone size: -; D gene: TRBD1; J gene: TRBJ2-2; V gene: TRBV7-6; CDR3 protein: CASSRGTGGDTGELFF; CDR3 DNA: TGTGCCAGCAGCCGGGGGACAGGTGGAGACACCGGGGAGCTGTTTTTT
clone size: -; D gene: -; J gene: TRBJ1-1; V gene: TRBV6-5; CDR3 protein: CASTSSAESTEAFF; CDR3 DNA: TGTGCCAGCACTTCCAGTGCAGAAAGCACTGAAGCTTTCTTT
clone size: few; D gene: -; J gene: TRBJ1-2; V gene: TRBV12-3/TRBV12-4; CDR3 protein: CASSFSYLYGYTF; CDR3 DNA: TGTGCCAGCAGTTTTAGCTACCTCTATGGCTACACCTTC
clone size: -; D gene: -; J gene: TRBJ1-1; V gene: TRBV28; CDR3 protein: CASSSPAGNTEAFF; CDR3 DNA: TGTGCCAGCAGTTCCCCTGCGGGGAACACTGAAGCTTTCTTT
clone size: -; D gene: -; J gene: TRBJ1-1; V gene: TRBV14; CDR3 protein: CASSQEAQSTEAFF; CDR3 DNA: TGTGCCAGCAGCCAAGAGGCTCAATCCACTGAAGCTTTCTTT
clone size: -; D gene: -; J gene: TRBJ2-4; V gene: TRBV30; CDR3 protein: CASSKVWGIQYF; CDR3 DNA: TGTGCCTCCTCGAAGGTGTGGGGCATTCAGTACTTC
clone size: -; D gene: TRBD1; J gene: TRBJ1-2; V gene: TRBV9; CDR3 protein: CASSAGTGGRYGYTF; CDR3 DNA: TGTGCCAGCAGCGCGGGGACAGGAGGTCGGTATGGCTACACCTTC
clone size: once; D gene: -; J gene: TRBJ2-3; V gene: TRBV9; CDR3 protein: CASSVVGEHTDTQYF; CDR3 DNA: TGTGCCAGCAGCGTAGTTGGAGAGCACACAGATACGCAGTATTTT
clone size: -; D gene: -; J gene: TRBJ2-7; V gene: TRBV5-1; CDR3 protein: CASSSFGGSTYEQYF; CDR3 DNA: TGCGCCAGCAGCTCCTTTGGCGGGTCCACCTACGAGCAGTACTTC
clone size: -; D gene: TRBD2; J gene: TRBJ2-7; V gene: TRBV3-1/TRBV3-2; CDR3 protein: CASSLGLAGSYEQYF; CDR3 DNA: TGTGCCAGCAGCCTCGGGTTAGCGGGATCCTACGAGCAGTACTTC
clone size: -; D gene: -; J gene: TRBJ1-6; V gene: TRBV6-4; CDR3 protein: CASSRQSGPGSPLHF; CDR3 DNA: TGTGCCAGCAGTCGACAGAGTGGCCCCGGTTCACCCCTCCACTTT
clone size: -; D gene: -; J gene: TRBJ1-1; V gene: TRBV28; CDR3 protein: CATFWGGMNTEAFF; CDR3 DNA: TGTGCCACCTTTTGGGGGGGCATGAACACTGAAGCTTTCTTT
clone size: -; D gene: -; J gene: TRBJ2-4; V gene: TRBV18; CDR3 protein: CASSPLPGAENIQYF; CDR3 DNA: TGTGCCAGCTCACCACTACCCGGGGCTGAAAACATTCAGTACTTC
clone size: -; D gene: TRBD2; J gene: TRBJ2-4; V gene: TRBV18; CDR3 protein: CASSPSGGSVVGIQYF; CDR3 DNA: TGTGCCAGCTCACCTTCGGGGGGATCAGTGGTAGGCATTCAGTACTTC
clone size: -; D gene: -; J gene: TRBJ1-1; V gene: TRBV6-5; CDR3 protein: CASSYQGNTEAFF; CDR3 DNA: TGTGCCAGCAGTTACCAGGGGAACACTGAAGCTTTCTTT
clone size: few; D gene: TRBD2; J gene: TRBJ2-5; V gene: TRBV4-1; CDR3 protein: CPRRRQAPSGRVVPQETQYF; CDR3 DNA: TGCCCCCGCCGCCGCCAGGCCCCTAGCGGGAGGGTCGTACCACAAGAGACCCAGTACTTC
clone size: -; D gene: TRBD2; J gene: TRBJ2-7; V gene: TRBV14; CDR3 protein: CASSPGPYRLAVLYEQYF; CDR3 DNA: TGTGCCAGCAGCCCAGGCCCCTACCGACTAGCGGTACTCTACGAGCAGTACTTC
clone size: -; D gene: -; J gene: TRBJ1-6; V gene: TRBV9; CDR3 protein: CASSAHNSPLHF; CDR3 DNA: TGTGCCAGCAGCGCCCATAATTCACCCCTCCACTTT
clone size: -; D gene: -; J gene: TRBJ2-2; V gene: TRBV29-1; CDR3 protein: CSVGRGGELFF; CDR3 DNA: TGCAGCGTGGGCCGGGGCGGGGAGCTGTTTTTT
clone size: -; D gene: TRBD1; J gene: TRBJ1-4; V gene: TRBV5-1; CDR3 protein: CASSLDGDRVEKLFF; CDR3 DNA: TGCGCCAGCAGCTTGGACGGGGACAGGGTTGAAAAACTGTTTTTT
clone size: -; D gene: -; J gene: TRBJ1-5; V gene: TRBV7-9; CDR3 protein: CASSLINQPQHF; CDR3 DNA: TGTGCCAGCAGTCTTATAAATCAGCCCCAGCATTTT
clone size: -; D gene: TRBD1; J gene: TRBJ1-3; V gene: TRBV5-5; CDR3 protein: CASSLTRWAGTAGNTIYF; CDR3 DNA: TGTGCCAGCAGCTTGACCCGATGGGCGGGGACAGCTGGAAACACCATATATTTT
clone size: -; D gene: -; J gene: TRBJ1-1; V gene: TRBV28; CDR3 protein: CASSLVGGNTEAFF; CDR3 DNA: TGTGCCAGCAGTTTGGTCGGGGGGAACACTGAAGCTTTCTTT